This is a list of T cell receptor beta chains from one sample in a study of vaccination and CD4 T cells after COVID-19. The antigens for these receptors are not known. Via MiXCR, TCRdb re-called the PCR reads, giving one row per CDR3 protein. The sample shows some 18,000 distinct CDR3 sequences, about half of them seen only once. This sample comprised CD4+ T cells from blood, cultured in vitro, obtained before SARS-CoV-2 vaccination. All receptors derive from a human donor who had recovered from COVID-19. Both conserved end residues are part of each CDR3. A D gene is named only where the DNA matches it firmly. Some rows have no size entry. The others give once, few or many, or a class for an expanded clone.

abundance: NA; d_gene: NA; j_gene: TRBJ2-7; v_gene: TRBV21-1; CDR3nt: TGTGCCAGCAGCCCAATTTTCGGGGGTCTCCCCTACGAGCAGTACTTC; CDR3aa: CASSPIFGGLPYEQYF
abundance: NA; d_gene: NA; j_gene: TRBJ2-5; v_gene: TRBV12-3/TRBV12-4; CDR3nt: TGTGCCAGCAGGAGCCAGGGTAACGAAGAGACCCAGTACTTC; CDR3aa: CASRSQGNEETQYF
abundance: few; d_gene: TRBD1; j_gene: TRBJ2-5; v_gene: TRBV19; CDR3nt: TGTGCCAGTAGTATCGGGGACAGGGGAGGAGAGACCCAGTACTTC; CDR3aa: CASSIGDRGGETQYF
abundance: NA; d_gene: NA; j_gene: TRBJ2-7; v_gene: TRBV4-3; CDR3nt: TGCGCCAGCAGCCAACTCCTCTCGGGCTACTCCTACGAGCAGTACTTC; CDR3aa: CASSQLLSGYSYEQYF
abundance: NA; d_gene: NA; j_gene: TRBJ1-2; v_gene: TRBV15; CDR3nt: TGTGCCACCAGCTTCGGGGGGGGAGTTAACTATGGCTACACCTTC; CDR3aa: CATSFGGGVNYGYTF
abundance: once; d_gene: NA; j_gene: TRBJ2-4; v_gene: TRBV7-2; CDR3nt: TGTGCCAGCAGCTTAATCCGGGCGGGTTTAGCCAAAAACATTCAGTACTTC; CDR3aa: CASSLIRAGLAKNIQYF
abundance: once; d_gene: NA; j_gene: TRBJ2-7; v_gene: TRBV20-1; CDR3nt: TGCAGTGCTAGAGATTTTCTAGGGTGGAGCGAGCAGTACTTC; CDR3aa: CSARDFLGWSEQYF
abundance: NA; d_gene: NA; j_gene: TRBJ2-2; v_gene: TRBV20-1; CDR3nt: TGCAGTGCTAGGCCCCGGGTCTCCGGGGAGCTGTTTTTT; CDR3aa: CSARPRVSGELFF
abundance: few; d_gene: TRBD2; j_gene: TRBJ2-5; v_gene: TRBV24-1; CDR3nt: TGTGCCACCAGTGAGGGGGGGGGACAAGAGACCCAGTACTTC; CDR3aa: CATSEGGGQETQYF
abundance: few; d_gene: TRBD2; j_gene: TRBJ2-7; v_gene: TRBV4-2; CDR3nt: TGTGCCAGCAGCCAAGATCCTGGCGGGGGCTCCTACGAGCAGTACTTC; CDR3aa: CASSQDPGGGSYEQYF
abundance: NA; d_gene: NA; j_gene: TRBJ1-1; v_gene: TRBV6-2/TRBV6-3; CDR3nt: TGTGCCAGCAGTTACAACAGCCACGCTGAAGCTTTCTTT; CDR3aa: CASSYNSHAEAFF
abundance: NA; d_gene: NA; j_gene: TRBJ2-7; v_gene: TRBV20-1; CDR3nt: TGCAGTGCTAGAGATCCCGGGTCTTCCAACGAGCAGTACTTC; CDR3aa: CSARDPGSSNEQYF
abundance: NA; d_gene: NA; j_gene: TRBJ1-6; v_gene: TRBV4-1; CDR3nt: TGCGCCGTACAAGCGCGGGACGATTCACCCCTCCACTTT; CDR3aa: CAVQARDDSPLHF
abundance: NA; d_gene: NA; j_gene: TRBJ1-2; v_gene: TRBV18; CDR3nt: TGTGCCAGCTCACCAGCGGACAGCCCCTATGGCTACACCTTC; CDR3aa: CASSPADSPYGYTF
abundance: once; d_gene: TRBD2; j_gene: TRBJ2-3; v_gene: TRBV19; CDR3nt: TGTGCCAGTACAGGACTAGGGACCACAGATACGCAGTATTTT; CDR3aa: CASTGLGTTDTQYF
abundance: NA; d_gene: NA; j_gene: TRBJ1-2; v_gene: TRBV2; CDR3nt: TGTGCCAGCAGTTTTGTAGGGGGTAGGGGCTACACCTTC; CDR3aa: CASSFVGGRGYTF
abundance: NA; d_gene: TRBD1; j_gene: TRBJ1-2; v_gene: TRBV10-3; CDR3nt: TGTGCCAGCGCTTCTGGACAGGGTTTACTGAAAAATGGCTACACCTTC; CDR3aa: CASASGQGLLKNGYTF
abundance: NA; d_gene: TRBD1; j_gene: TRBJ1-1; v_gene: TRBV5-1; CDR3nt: TGCGCCAGCAGCTCAGGGGGCTTGGGCACTGAAGCTTTCTTT; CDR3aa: CASSSGGLGTEAFF
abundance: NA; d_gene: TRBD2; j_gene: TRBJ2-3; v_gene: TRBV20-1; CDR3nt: TGCAGTGCTAGCTTGGGGGGAGGGGCAACAGATACGCAGTATTTT; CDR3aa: CSASLGGGATDTQYF
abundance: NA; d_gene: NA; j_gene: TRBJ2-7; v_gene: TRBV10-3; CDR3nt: TGTGCCATCGGCAAGATCTCCTACGAGCAGTACTTC; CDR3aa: CAIGKISYEQYF
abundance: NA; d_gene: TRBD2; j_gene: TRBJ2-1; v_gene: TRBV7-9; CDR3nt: TGTGCCAGCAGCCTTAGCGGGAGACTCTACAATGAGCAGTTCTTC; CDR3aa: CASSLSGRLYNEQFF
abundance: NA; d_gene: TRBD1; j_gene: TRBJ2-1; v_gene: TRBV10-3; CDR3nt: TGTGCCATCAGTCCGACAGGGGGCTACTACAATGAGCAGTTCTTC; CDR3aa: CAISPTGGYYNEQFF
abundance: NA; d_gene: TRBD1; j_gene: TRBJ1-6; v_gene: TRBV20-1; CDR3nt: TGCAGTGCTAGAGAGTATCGACAGGGGGATAATTCACCCCTCCACTTT; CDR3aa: CSAREYRQGDNSPLHF
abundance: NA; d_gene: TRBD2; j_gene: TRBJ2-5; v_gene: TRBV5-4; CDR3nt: TGTGCCAGCAGCTCCCTGACTAGCGGTCAAGAGACCCAGTACTTC; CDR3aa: CASSSLTSGQETQYF
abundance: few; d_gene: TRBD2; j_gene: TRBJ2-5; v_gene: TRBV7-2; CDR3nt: TGTGCCAGCAGCTTTACTAGCGGGAGGGCCCAGACCCAGTACTTC; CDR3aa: CASSFTSGRAQTQYF
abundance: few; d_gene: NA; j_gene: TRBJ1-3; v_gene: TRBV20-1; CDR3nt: TGCAGTGCTAGTTCCGGGGGCGCCCGTAACACCATATATTTT; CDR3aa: CSASSGGARNTIYF
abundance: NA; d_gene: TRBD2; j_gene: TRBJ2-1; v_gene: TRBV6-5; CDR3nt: TGTGCCAGCAGTTTGGGTAGCGGGAGCTCCTACAATGAGCAGTTCTTC; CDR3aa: CASSLGSGSSYNEQFF
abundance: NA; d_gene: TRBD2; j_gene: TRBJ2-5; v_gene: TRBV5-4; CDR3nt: TGTGCCAGCAGCTCACGGACTAGCGGGCAAGAGACCCAGTACTTC; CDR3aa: CASSSRTSGQETQYF
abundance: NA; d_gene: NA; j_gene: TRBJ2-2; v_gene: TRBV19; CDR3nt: TGTGCCAGTAGTCGAACCTCCACTGGACCCATGAACACCGGGGAGCTGTTTTTT; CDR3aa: CASSRTSTGPMNTGELFF
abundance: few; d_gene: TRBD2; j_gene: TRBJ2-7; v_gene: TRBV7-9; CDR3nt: TGTGCCAGCAGCCTCGGGACTAGCGGGAGGTTCGACGAGCAGTACTTC; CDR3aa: CASSLGTSGRFDEQYF
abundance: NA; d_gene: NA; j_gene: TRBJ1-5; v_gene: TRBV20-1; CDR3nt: TGCAGTGCTAGAGAATTTCATCAGCCCCAGCATTTT; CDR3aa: CSAREFHQPQHF
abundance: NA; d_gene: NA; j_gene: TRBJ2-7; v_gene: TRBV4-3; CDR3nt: TGCGCCAGCAGCCAAGTGGGCAGGGAAACCCACGAGCAGTACTTC; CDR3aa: CASSQVGRETHEQYF
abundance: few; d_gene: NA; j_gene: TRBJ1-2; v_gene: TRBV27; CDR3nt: TGTCACAGGGTGACTAACTATGGCTACACCTTC; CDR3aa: CHRVTNYGYTF
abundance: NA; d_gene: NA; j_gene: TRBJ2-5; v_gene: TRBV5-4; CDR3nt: TGTGCCAGCAGCTTGGGCCTTAGAAGTTTGGGAGAGACCCAGTACTTC; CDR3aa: CASSLGLRSLGETQYF
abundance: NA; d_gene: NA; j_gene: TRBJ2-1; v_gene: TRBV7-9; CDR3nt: TGTGCCAGCAGCTTTTTTTACAATGAGCAGTTCTTC; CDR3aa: CASSFFYNEQFF
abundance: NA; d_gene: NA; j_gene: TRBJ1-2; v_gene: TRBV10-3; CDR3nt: TGTGCCAGCGGCTCTTCTCAAACGGGGAACTATGGCTACACCTTC; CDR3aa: CASGSSQTGNYGYTF
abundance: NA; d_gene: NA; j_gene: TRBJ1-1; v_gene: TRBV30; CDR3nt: TGTGCCTGGAGCGGGGGACACGCCTCGACTGAAGCTTTCTTT; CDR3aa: CAWSGGHASTEAFF
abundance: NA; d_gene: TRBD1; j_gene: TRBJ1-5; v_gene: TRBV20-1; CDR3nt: TGCAGTGCTAGAGATCCTCAGGGGGGTCAGCCCCAGCATTTT; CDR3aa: CSARDPQGGQPQHF
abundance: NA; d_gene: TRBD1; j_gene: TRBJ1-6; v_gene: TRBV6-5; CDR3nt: TGTGCCAGCAGTTACGGGGACAGGGGCTACCCCCTCCACTTT; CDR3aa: CASSYGDRGYPLHF
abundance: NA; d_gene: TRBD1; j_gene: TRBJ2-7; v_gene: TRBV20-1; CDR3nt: TGCAGTGCTAGTTCTTTGGACAGGGGAGCCTACGAGCAGTACTTC; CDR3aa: CSASSLDRGAYEQYF
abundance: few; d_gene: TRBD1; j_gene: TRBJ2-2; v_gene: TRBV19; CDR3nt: TGTGCCAGTCTCGACAGGGGGACCGGGGAGCTGTTTTTT; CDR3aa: CASLDRGTGELFF
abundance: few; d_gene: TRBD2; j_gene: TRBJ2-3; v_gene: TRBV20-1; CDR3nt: TGCAGTGCTAGAGCGCATAGCGGGCGGACAGATACGCAGTATTTT; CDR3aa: CSARAHSGRTDTQYF
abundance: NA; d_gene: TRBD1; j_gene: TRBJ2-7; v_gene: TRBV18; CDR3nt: TGTGCCAGCTCACCCCTGTCGGGACAGGGGTTCCACGAGCAGTACTTC; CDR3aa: CASSPLSGQGFHEQYF
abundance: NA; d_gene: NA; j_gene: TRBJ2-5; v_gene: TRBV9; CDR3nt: TGTGCCAGCAGCGTAGGGCAGCAAGAGACCCAGTACTTC; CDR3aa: CASSVGQQETQYF
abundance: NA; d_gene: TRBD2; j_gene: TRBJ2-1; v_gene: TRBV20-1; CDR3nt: TGCAGTGCTGAAAAGCGGGAGGGCCAATTCGAGCAGTTCTTC; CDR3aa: CSAEKREGQFEQFF
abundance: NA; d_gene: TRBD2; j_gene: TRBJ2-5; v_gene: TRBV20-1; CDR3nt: TGCAGTACCCGGTCGGCTAGCGGGGTTCCGGCCCAGTACTTC; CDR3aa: CSTRSASGVPAQYF
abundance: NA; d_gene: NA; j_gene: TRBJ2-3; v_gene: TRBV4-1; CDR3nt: TGCGCCAGCAGCAGGGCGGCGGGATTTTCAGATACGCAGTATTTT; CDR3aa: CASSRAAGFSDTQYF
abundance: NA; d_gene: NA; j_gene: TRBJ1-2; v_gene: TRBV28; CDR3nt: TGTGCCAGCAGCCCGGGTTCTCGGAGCTATGGCTACACCTTC; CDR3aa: CASSPGSRSYGYTF
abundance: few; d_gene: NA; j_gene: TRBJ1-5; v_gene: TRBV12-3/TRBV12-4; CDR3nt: TGTGCCAGCAGTTTAGTCGGGAATGGTCAGCCCCAGCATTTT; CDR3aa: CASSLVGNGQPQHF
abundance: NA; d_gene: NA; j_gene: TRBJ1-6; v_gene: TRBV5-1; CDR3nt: TGCGCCAGCAGCTTGGGCGGGGGAGGTTCACCCCTCCACTTT; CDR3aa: CASSLGGGGSPLHF
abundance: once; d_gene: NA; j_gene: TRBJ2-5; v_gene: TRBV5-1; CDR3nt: TGCGCCAGCAGCTTGGCCCGCCGGGGGTTCGGGGAGACCCAGTACTTC; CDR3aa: CASSLARRGFGETQYF
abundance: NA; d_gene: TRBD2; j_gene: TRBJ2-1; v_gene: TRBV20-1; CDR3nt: TGCAGTGCTACGTCGACTAGCGGGAAGAGGAATGAGCAGTTCTTC; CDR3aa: CSATSTSGKRNEQFF
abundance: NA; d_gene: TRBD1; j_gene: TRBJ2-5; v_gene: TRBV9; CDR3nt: TGTGCCAGCAGCGCGGGACAGGTTTCGGAGACCCAGTACTTC; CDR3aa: CASSAGQVSETQYF
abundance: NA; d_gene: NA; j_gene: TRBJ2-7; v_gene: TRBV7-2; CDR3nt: TGTGCCAGCAGCTTGGAGGTCGGACGCTACGAGCAGTACTTC; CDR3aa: CASSLEVGRYEQYF
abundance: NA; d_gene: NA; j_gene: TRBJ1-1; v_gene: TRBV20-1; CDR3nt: TGCAGTGCTAGAGATTTTCGTGTCAGTGCCGGCAGGAACACTGAAGCTTTCTTT; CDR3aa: CSARDFRVSAGRNTEAFF